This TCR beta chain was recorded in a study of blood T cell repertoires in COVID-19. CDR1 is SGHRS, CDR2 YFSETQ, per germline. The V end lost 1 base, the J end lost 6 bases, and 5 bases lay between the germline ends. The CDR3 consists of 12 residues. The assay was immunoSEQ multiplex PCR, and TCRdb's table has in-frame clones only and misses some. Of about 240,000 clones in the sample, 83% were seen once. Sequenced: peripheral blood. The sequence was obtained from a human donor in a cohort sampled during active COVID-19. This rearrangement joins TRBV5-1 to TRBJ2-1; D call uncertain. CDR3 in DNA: TGCGCCAGCAGCTTGAAGCGCAATGAGCAGTTCTTC. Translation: CASSLKRNEQFF.